One and the same sample provided the 10 T cell receptor beta chains below, sequenced in a study of T cell changes during pregnancy in multiple sclerosis. Generated by immunoSEQ multiplex PCR, the TCRdb table keeps only in-frame clones and is missing some. The sample records about 80,000 clones, about 92% being singletons. This sample comprised peripheral blood, obtained before pregnancy. The receptors were gathered from a female donor with multiple sclerosis, enrolled in a pregnancy study.

The sample holds one count of this clone. The chain is built from TRBV28 and TRBJ2-7; 11 bases fit TRBD2. Looked up from germline, CDR1 is MDHEN and CDR2 is SYDVKM. The junction had 7 bases not matched to a gene; V was cut back by 10 bases and J by 2 bases. This CDR3 region has 14 residues. DNA for the CDR3: TGTGCCACCGAGGTTAGCGGGAGGGCCTACGAGCAGTACTTC. Amino acid sequence: CATEVSGRAYEQYF.

The chain joins TRBV27 to TRBJ2-7; D gene ambiguous. This CDR3 has 14 residues. Trimming cost V 6 bases and J 2 bases, with 14 bases left between them. Germline assignment: CDR1 MNHEY and CDR2 SMNVEV (reference sequence). CDR3 bases: TGTGCCAGCAGATCTCTAGGTTCCACCTACGAGCAGTACTTC. Protein: CASRSLGSTYEQYF.

J is TRBJ2-5 and V is TRBV27, with 10 bases identical to TRBD2. V was clipped by 5 bases and J by 1 base; unmatched bases: 4. The CDR3 runs 15 residues. Per the germline V gene, CDR1 is MNHEY and CDR2 is SMNVEV (reference sequence). CDR3 amino acids: CASSIAGGVQETQYF. CDR3 in DNA: TGTGCCAGCAGTATAGCGGGAGGCGTCCAAGAGACCCAGTACTTC.

The V call is TRBV6-5, the J call TRBJ2-6, with D possibly TRBD1 on 6 matching bases. Trimming pared 2 bases from V and 0 bases from J, leaving 8 bases between. Per germline, CDR1 MNHEY and CDR2 SVGAGI. This CDR3 comprises 16 residues. This chain's CDR3 is CASSYAGVSGANVLTF. CDR3 DNA: TGTGCCAGCAGTTACGCAGGGGTCTCTGGGGCCAACGTCCTGACTTTC.

The V call is TRBV6-5, the J call TRBJ2-7, with D tentatively TRBD2 (6 bases). Between the trimmed V and J ends, which lost 2 bases and 10 bases, there was a span of 15 bases. Germline loops: CDR1 MNHEY, CDR2 SVGAGI. The CDR3 is 13 residues long. CDR3 loop: CASSYGSGGVQYF. DNA of the CDR3: TGTGCCAGCAGTTACGGAAGTGGCGGGGTACAGTACTTC.

This rearrangement joins TRBV5-6 to TRBJ1-1; perhaps TRBD1 as D (6 bases). With 4 bases removed from V and 6 bases from J, the gap between germline ends came to 13 bases. Germline loops: CDR1 SGHDT, CDR2 YYEEEE. The CDR3 consists of 13 residues. The CDR3 loop is CASSQPRQAEAFF. The CDR3 DNA is TGTGCCAGCAGCCAACCCCGACAGGCTGAAGCTTTCTTT.

This chain connects TRBV7-9 to TRBJ2-2; D remains unclear. V lost 3 bases, J lost 6 bases, and 11 bases lay in between. CDR3 size: 14 residues. CDR1 and CDR2 from the germline V gene are SEHNR and FQNEAQ (reference sequence). CDR3 protein: CASSFYSNAGELFF. The CDR3 nucleotides are TGTGCCAGCAGCTTCTATAGTAACGCCGGGGAGCTGTTTTTT.

The V and J genes are TRBV9 and TRBJ2-4; 7 nucleotides match TRBD1. Per the germline V gene, CDR1 is SGDLS and CDR2 is YYNGEE. The CDR3 runs to 16 residues. Germline trimming cut 3 bases from V and 6 bases from J; bases unmatched to any gene: 12. The DNA for the CDR3 is TGTGCCAGCAGCGCGAAGTCCGGGACAGTGAGAAACATTCAGTACTTC. Its translation is CASSAKSGTVRNIQYF.

Here the CDR3 DNA reads TGTGCCGCCCACCCGATCGGGGAGACTGAAGCTTTCTTT. Amino acids: CAAHPIGETEAFF. V is TRBV5-5 and J is TRBJ1-1; no clear D gene. The CDR3 length is 13 residues. CDR1 SGHKS and CDR2 YYEKEE come from the germline V gene (reference sequence). The V gene lost 10 bases and the J gene lost 5 bases, with 18 bases spanning the gap.

The CDR3 nucleotides read TGTGCCAGCAGTGTGGGACAGGGCGGCAATCAGCCCCAGCATTTT. Translation gives CASSVGQGGNQPQHF. The chain is built from TRBV6-1 and TRBJ1-5, with TRBD1 matching over 9 bases. CDR1 MNHNS and CDR2 SASEGT come from the germline V gene. This CDR3 has 15 amino acids. Unmatched junction bases numbered 3, after V lost 4 bases and J lost 2 bases.